Listed below are T cell receptor beta chains from one sample, sequenced in a study of T cells in tumors after PD-1 blockade. TCRdb's table, derived via immunoSEQ multiplex PCR, lists solely in-frame clones and lacks some. The table lists 35,000 or so clones, about 77% of them singletons. The specimen was PBMCs, collected before anti-PD-1 treatment. The receptors were gathered from a human donor with basal cell carcinoma. CDR3s include the opening cysteine and the closing phenylalanine or tryptophan. Each record gives: CDR3 DNA, CDR3 protein, D gene, J gene, V gene, clone size. The D gene is left open where the match is weak. A row's size may be missing; if present it is once, few, many or a size class.

CDR3 DNA: TGTGCCAGCAGCTTAGCGGGGTATGGCCGGGGGAAGAACACTGAAGCTTTCTTT; CDR3 protein: CASSLAGYGRGKNTEAFF; D gene: .; J gene: TRBJ1-1; V gene: TRBV11-3; clone size: .
CDR3 DNA: TGTGCCAGCAGCTTAAGCACTACAGGCGGCGAGCAGTACTTC; CDR3 protein: CASSLSTTGGEQYF; D gene: .; J gene: TRBJ2-7; V gene: TRBV5-4; clone size: .
CDR3 DNA: TGTGCCAGCAGTGACCCGGGACAGTTGAACACTGAAGCTTTCTTT; CDR3 protein: CASSDPGQLNTEAFF; D gene: TRBD1; J gene: TRBJ1-1; V gene: TRBV6-1; clone size: .
CDR3 DNA: TGCGCCAGCAGCCTACGACTAGACGGGGCCAACGTCCTGACTTTC; CDR3 protein: CASSLRLDGANVLTF; D gene: .; J gene: TRBJ2-6; V gene: TRBV5-1; clone size: .
CDR3 DNA: TGTGCCAGCAGCCGGGGACAGGGGGCCACCGGGGAGCTGTTTTTT; CDR3 protein: CASSRGQGATGELFF; D gene: TRBD1; J gene: TRBJ2-2; V gene: TRBV7-8; clone size: .
CDR3 DNA: TGTGCCAGCAGCTTAGGGGACAGTGGTGCAGATACGCAGTATTTT; CDR3 protein: CASSLGDSGADTQYF; D gene: TRBD1; J gene: TRBJ2-3; V gene: TRBV7-2; clone size: .
CDR3 DNA: TGTGCCATCAGTGAATGGTCGGGGACCTCCTACGAGCAGTACTTC; CDR3 protein: CAISEWSGTSYEQYF; D gene: .; J gene: TRBJ2-7; V gene: TRBV10-3; clone size: .
CDR3 DNA: TGTGCCAGCAGCGCGGGACGACCGAGGGGTCAGCCCCAGCATTTT; CDR3 protein: CASSAGRPRGQPQHF; D gene: .; J gene: TRBJ1-5; V gene: TRBV9; clone size: .
CDR3 DNA: TGCGCCAGCAGCTCCGGACAGAACCAAAACACTGAAGCTTTCTTT; CDR3 protein: CASSSGQNQNTEAFF; D gene: .; J gene: TRBJ1-1; V gene: TRBV5-1; clone size: .
CDR3 DNA: TGTGCCAGTAGTAACCGGGTCCCTGCGGGAGGAGCAGATACGCAGTATTTT; CDR3 protein: CASSNRVPAGGADTQYF; D gene: TRBD2; J gene: TRBJ2-3; V gene: TRBV19; clone size: .
CDR3 DNA: TGCGCCAGCAGCTACTCGACAGGAACGAACACTGAAGCTTTCTTT; CDR3 protein: CASSYSTGTNTEAFF; D gene: .; J gene: TRBJ1-1; V gene: TRBV5-1; clone size: .
CDR3 DNA: TGTGCCAGCACCTTTAACTCCTGGCAGGGGGCCGGTCAGCCCCAGCATTTT; CDR3 protein: CASTFNSWQGAGQPQHF; D gene: TRBD1; J gene: TRBJ1-5; V gene: TRBV7-3; clone size: few
CDR3 DNA: TGTGCCAGCCGATCTTCTAGCACACGCACAGATACGCAGTATTTT; CDR3 protein: CASRSSSTRTDTQYF; D gene: .; J gene: TRBJ2-3; V gene: TRBV7-6; clone size: .
CDR3 DNA: TGTGCCATCAGCGGGGGGCAATCCTTCCGTAGCACAGATACGCAGTATTTT; CDR3 protein: CAISGGQSFRSTDTQYF; D gene: .; J gene: TRBJ2-3; V gene: TRBV10-3; clone size: .
CDR3 DNA: TGTGCCAGCTCACCATCAAAGACAGGAGGACAGCCCCAGCATTTT; CDR3 protein: CASSPSKTGGQPQHF; D gene: .; J gene: TRBJ1-5; V gene: TRBV18; clone size: .
CDR3 DNA: TGTGCCAGCAGCTTGAGCAGGGATAACTATGGCTACACCTTC; CDR3 protein: CASSLSRDNYGYTF; D gene: .; J gene: TRBJ1-2; V gene: TRBV5-5; clone size: .